The clone carrying this T cell receptor (beta chain) was picked up a small number of times. This specimen belongs to a study of blood T cell repertoires in COVID-19. Study-level background: T cells, B-cell-depleted T cells, or PBMCs supplied cDNA or gDNA.

In the authors' workflow: Counts of nucleated cells, estimated from reference gene primer amplification, were obtained. The table came from immunoSEQ multiplex PCR; TCRdb's copy has only in-frame clones and leaves some out. V and J calls and clone size are given by that table; D and trimming were obtained from the DNA. The table lists around 70,000 clones, roughly 80% of them singletons. This CDR3 contains 14 residues. V lost 5 bases and J 0 bases, leaving 10 bases between the germline ends. In germline, CDR1 is SEHNR, CDR2 FQNEAQ (reference sequence). Sequenced: peripheral blood. The TCR originated in a woman of 80 years or more with active or convalescent COVID-19. The chain combines TRBV7-9 with TRBJ1-1; D uncertain. The CDR3 sequence: CASSLGLMNTEAFF. The CDR3 DNA reads as TGTGCCAGCAGCCTCGGTCTTATGAACACTGAAGCTTTCTTT.